This T cell receptor (beta chain) was identified during a study of identical twins. This clonotype showed up many times. What it binds is not known. V was cut by 4 bases and J by 3 bases, with 13 bases left in between. This CDR3 spans 15 amino acids. Per germline, CDR1 MNHEY and CDR2 SMNVEV (reference sequence). Broader study findings: Memory repertoires lacked the insertion deficit that abundant cord blood beta clonotypes showed. Models predicted too little out-of-frame TCR alpha sharing in monozygotic twins.

Template switching created a universal primer site, and the cDNA included unique molecular identifiers. TCRdb reanalysed the 5' RACE reads using MiXCR and keeps one entry per CDR3 protein. The sample consists of 500,000 to 700,000 distinct CDR3 sequences, about 7% of them appearing once. This same sample was also part of a study on yellow fever vaccine responses in identical twins. That report notes: Reported findings indicate that twins' vaccine T cell responses seemed partially convergent, partially personalized.

This clonotype was sampled from a young woman in good health. V gene TRBV27 combines with J gene TRBJ1-5, with D perhaps TRBD1 (6 bases). The specimen sequenced was PBMCs. In DNA, the CDR3 is TGTGCCAGCAGTTATACAGGGATGTCCAATCAGCCCCAGCATTTT. This codes for CASSYTGMSNQPQHF.